The 14 T cell receptor beta chains reported below all come from one sample, sequenced in a study of human thymus T cells. Produced via immunoSEQ multiplex PCR; TCRdb's table is partial and in-frame only. This table holds some 120,000 clones, approximately 96% found once. Corrective cardiac surgery supplied the resected thymus tissue. Sequenced: thymus tissue. These receptors were taken from a boy younger than two with a congenital heart defect but otherwise immunologically healthy.

The gene calls are TRBV6-1 and TRBJ1-4; D is unclear. V was clipped by 0 bases and J by 8 bases, with 10 bases between them. CDR1 MNHNS and CDR2 SASEGT come from the germline V gene. The CDR3 runs 14 residues. The CDR3 protein is CASSEAPNREKLFF. CDR3 in DNA: TGTGCCAGCAGTGAAGCGCCTAACCGCGAAAAACTGTTTTTT.

This clone has just one count. J is TRBJ2-3 and V is TRBV9; D remains ambiguous. CDR1 is SGDLS and CDR2 is YYNGEE in the germline V gene. This CDR3 has 14 amino acids. V was trimmed by 0 bases and J by 7 bases, leaving 12 bases between them. The CDR3 nucleotides are TGTGCCAGCAGCGTAGAGGCTCGCCCACATACGCAGTATTTT. Its translation is CASSVEARPHTQYF.

J is TRBJ2-3 and V is TRBV7-7, with TRBD2 matching 8 bases. Per germline, CDR1 SSHAT and CDR2 FNYEAQ (reference sequence). V lost 5 bases to trimming and J lost 6 bases; unmatched junction nucleotides: 4. There are 13 residues in the CDR3. CDR3 amino acids: CASSRGGPDTQYF. The CDR3 coding sequence is TGTGCCAGCAGCCGGGGGGGCCCCGATACGCAGTATTTT.

This chain connects TRBV5-6 to TRBJ2-5; TRBD2 aligns across 11 bases. Germline lookup yields CDR1 SGHDT and CDR2 YYEEEE. V gave up 1 base and J gave up 5 bases; unmatched junction bases: 13. The CDR3 length is 18 residues. This CDR3 is CASSLFTSGGPTGETQYF. The DNA of the CDR3 is TGTGCCAGCAGCTTGTTTACTAGCGGGGGCCCAACGGGGGAGACCCAGTACTTC. The full variable domain, rest sourced from reference TRBV5-6 and TRBJ2-5, is DAGVTQSPTHLIKTRGQQVTLRCSPKSGHDTVSWYQQALGQGPQFIFQYYEEEERQRGNFPDRFSGHQFPNYSSELNVNALLLGDSALYLCASSLFTSGGPTGETQYFGPGTRLLVL.

V gene TRBV28 combines with J gene TRBJ1-2, with D unresolved. Germline lookup yields CDR1 MDHEN and CDR2 SYDVKM. The V and J ends lost 2 bases and 5 bases respectively, with 12 bases between them. The CDR3 sequence is 14 residues long. CDR3 region: CASSLEERTYGYTF. DNA for the CDR3: TGTGCCAGCAGTTTAGAGGAAAGGACTTATGGCTACACCTTC.

This clone was counted a single time. The gene calls are TRBV20-1 and TRBJ2-5, with D unresolved. The CDR3 is 10 amino acids. Trimming removed 8 bases at V and 0 bases at J, with 4 bases between. Germline-derived CDR1 and CDR2 are DFQATT and SNEGSKA (reference sequence). The CDR3 coding sequence is TGCAGTACTTACCAAGAGACCCAGTACTTC. It encodes CSTYQETQYF.

The J gene is TRBJ2-5, the V gene TRBV5-6; 8 positions match TRBD2. This CDR3 contains 19 residues. Germline values: CDR1 SGHDT, CDR2 YYEEEE. V was clipped by 2 bases and J by 0 bases; unmatched bases: 15. The CDR3 DNA sequence: TGTGCCAGCAGCTTCAGGCTAGCGGGCCGCCGAACGGACCAAGAGACCCAGTACTTC. Translation gives CASSFRLAGRRTDQETQYF. The whole variable domain, remainder taken from reference TRBV5-6 and TRBJ2-5, is DAGVTQSPTHLIKTRGQQVTLRCSPKSGHDTVSWYQQALGQGPQFIFQYYEEEERQRGNFPDRFSGHQFPNYSSELNVNALLLGDSALYLCASSFRLAGRRTDQETQYFGPGTRLLVL.

The V call is TRBV2, the J call TRBJ2-3; 15 bases are a match to TRBD2. Germline CDR1 SNHLY, CDR2 FYNNEI. This CDR3 has 16 residues. The ends lost 7 bases at V and 10 bases at J; junction bases unmatched: 12. The chain's CDR3 is CASTVGLAGGAVAQYF. The CDR3 bases are TGTGCCAGCACGGTGGGACTAGCGGGGGGCGCGGTGGCGCAGTATTTT. The whole variable domain, filled in from reference TRBV2 and TRBJ2-3, reads EPEVTQTPSHQVTQMGQEVILRCVPISNHLYFYWYRQILGQKVEFLVSFYNNEISEKSEIFDDQFSVERPDGSNFTLKIRSTKLEDSAMYFCASTVGLAGGAVAQYFGPGTRLTVL.

This chain links TRBV13 with TRBJ2-2; D is possibly TRBD1 (6 bases). The CDR3 has 15 residues. Between the trimmed V and J ends, which lost 5 bases and 1 base, there was a span of 11 bases. Germline loops: CDR1 PRHDT, CDR2 FYEKMQ (reference sequence). The CDR3 coding sequence is TGTGCCAGCAGCCCCCGAGGGGGGAACACCGGGGAGCTGTTTTTT. Translation gives CASSPRGGNTGELFF.

This rearrangement joins TRBV11-2 to TRBJ2-2; the D is unclear. The germline V gene encodes CDR1 SGHAT and CDR2 FQNNGV. The CDR3 has 13 amino acids. V gave up 2 bases and J gave up 4 bases, with 5 bases separating them. CDR3 region: CASSLPSTGELFF. The CDR3, as DNA: TGTGCCAGCAGCTTACCTTCCACCGGGGAGCTGTTTTTT. The variable domain in full, with the rest retrieved from reference TRBV11-2 and TRBJ2-2, is EAGVAQSPRYKIIEKRQSVAFWCNPISGHATLYWYQQILGQGPKLLIQFQNNGVVDDSQLPKDRFSAERLKGVDSTLKIQPAKLEDSAVYLCASSLPSTGELFFGEGSRLTVL.

V gene TRBV6-1 combines with J gene TRBJ2-7, with D perhaps matching TRBD2 (5 bases). Trimming cost V 7 bases and J 2 bases, with 9 bases left between them. Germline-derived CDR1 and CDR2 are MNHNS and SASEGT. The CDR3 is made up of 12 amino acids. This CDR3 reads CASTRETYEQYF. CDR3 nucleotide sequence: TGTGCCAGCACGAGGGAAACCTACGAGCAGTACTTC.

This chain links TRBV29-1 with TRBJ2-2; the D is unclear. The CDR3 has 10 amino acids. Deletions cut 2 bases from V and 7 bases from J, with 2 bases between. The germline V gene encodes CDR1 SQVTM and CDR2 ANQGSEA. CDR3 bases: TGCAGCGTTGAAAGCGGGGAGCTGTTTTTT. It specifies CSVESGELFF.

The chain links TRBV19 to TRBJ2-7; possibly TRBD1 for D (6 bases). The V gene lost 6 bases and the J gene lost 2 bases, with 14 bases spanning the gap. The germline CDR1 and CDR2 sequences are LNHDA and SQIVND (reference sequence). The CDR3 covers 14 residues. CDR3 nucleotides: TGTGCCAGTAGCCCTAACAGGGCTCCCTACGAGCAGTACTTC. It encodes CASSPNRAPYEQYF.

The rearrangement uses TRBV5-6 and TRBJ2-1; the D is unclear. The germline V gene encodes CDR1 SGHDT and CDR2 YYEEEE. V was clipped by 3 bases and J by 6 bases, with 13 bases between them. The CDR3 is 14 amino acids. This CDR3 reads CASSSDPMGNEQFF. The CDR3 coding sequence is TGTGCCAGCAGCTCGGACCCAATGGGCAATGAGCAGTTCTTC.